This T cell receptor beta chain was observed in a study of OX40 agonist ivuxolimab in advanced cancers. Study information: Averaging about 60 years in age, with a range of about 20 to 90, the cohort was more than 75% male. Prior checkpoint blockade (anti-PD-1, anti-PD-L1 or anti-CTLA-4) was permitted; approximately 40% had it.

Study-wide findings and caveats: The antigens recognized by the expanded peripheral T cells, that is their antigen specificity, were not determined. On average, CD8+ T cells had more expanded clones than CD4+.

The CDR3 is 15 amino acids. The J segment lost 6 bases and the V segment lost 7 bases, leaving 12 bases of the junction unmatched. Per germline, CDR1 MNHNY and CDR2 SVGAGI (reference sequence). As concerns this clone: No antigen is known for it.

Repertoires were generated with immunoSEQ multiplex PCR, while TCRdb's copy carries only in-frame clones and drops some. In the table there are tens of thousands of clones, 80% to 95% of which are singletons. This specimen was CD4+ or CD8+ T cells sorted from blood, taken in a trial of the OX40 agonist ivuxolimab. The source is an adult with an advanced solid tumor such as melanoma, head and neck, liver or kidney cancer. This chain joins TRBV6-6 and TRBJ2-1, with TRBD1 identical over 7 bases. The DNA of the CDR3 is TGTGCCAGCACCGAACCCGGGACAGTTGCCAATGAGCAGTTCTTC. This encodes CASTEPGTVANEQFF.